The clone carrying this TCR beta chain has just a few counts. V was trimmed by 5 bases and J by 1 base, leaving 16 bases between them. The CDR3 spans 16 residues. CDR1 is SGHTA and CDR2 is FQGNSA in the germline V gene. TCRdb ran MiXCR on the RACE reads and lists one entry per CDR3 protein. Of about 80,000 distinct CDR3 sequences in the sample, 11% to 15% are singletons; the top ten hold about 4.6%. The sample belongs to a study of human T cells and chemical hapten exposure. Documented time point: pre-sensitization, week 0. The sample's treatment: therapeutic diphenylcyclopropenone sensitization with weekly scalp DPC.

The specimen was whole blood, collected in connection with sensitization to the hapten diphenylcyclopropenone (DPC). The J gene is TRBJ2-3, the V gene TRBV7-2; D might be TRBD1 (6 bases). The receptor was isolated from a woman aged 50 to 60 with alopecia areata. Some clones in this sample may be carry-over from other donors' samples. CDR3 in amino acids: CASSLRQVGRTDTQYF. DNA for the CDR3: TGTGCCAGCAGCCTGCGACAGGTGGGGCGCACAGATACGCAGTATTTT.